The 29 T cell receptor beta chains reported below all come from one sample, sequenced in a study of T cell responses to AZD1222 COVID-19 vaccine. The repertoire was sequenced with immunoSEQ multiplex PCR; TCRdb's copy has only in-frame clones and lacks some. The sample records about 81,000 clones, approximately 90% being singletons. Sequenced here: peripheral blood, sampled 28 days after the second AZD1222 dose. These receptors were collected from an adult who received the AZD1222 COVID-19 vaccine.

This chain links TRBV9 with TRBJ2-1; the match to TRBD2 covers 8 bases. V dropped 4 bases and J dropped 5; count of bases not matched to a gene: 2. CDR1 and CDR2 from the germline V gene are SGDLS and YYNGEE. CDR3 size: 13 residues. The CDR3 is CASSPAGDNEQFF. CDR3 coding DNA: TGTGCCAGCAGCCCAGCGGGGGACAATGAGCAGTTCTTC. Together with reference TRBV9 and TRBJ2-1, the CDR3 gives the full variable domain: DSGVTQTPKHLITATGQRVTLRCSPRSGDLSVYWYQQSLDQGLQFLIQYYNGEERAKGNILERFSAQQFPDLHSELNLSSLELGDSALYFCASSPAGDNEQFFGPGTRLTVL.

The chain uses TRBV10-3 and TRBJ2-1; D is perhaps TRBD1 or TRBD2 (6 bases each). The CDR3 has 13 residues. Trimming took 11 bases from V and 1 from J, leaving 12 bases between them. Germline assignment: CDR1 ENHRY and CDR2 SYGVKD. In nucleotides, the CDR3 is TGTGCCGGACGGGGGACATCCTACAATGAGCAGTTCTTC. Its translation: CAGRGTSYNEQFF.

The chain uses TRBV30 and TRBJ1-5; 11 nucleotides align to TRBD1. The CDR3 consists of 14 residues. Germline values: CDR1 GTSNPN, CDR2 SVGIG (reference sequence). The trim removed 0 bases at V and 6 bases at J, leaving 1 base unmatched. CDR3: CAWSVGQGAQPQHF. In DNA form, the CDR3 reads TGTGCCTGGAGTGTCGGACAGGGGGCTCAGCCCCAGCATTTT.

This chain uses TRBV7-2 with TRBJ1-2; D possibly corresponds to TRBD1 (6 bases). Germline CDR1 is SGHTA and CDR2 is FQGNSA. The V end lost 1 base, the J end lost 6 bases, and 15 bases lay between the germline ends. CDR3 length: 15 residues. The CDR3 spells CASSLGGQLAHGYTF. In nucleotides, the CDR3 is TGTGCCAGCAGCTTAGGGGGGCAGCTGGCCCATGGCTACACCTTC.

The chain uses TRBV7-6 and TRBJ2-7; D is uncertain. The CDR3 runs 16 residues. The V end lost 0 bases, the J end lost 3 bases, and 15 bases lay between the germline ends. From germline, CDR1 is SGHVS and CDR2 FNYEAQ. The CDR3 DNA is TGTGCCAGCAGCTTAGCACTCGGGCCTAGTAACTACGAGCAGTACTTC. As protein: CASSLALGPSNYEQYF.

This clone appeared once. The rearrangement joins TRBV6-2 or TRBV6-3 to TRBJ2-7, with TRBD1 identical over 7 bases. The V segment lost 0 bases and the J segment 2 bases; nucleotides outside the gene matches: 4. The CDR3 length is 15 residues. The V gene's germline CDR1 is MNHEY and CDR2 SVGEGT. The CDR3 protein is CASSYSNQGAYEQYF. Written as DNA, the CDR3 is TGTGCCAGCAGTTACTCGAACCAGGGGGCCTACGAGCAGTACTTC.

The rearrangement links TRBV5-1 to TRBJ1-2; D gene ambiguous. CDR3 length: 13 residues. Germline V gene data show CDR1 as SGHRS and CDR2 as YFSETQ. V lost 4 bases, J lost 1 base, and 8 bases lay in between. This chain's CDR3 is CASSPDGNYGYTF. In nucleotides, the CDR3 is TGCGCCAGCAGCCCGGATGGTAACTATGGCTACACCTTC.

The CDR3 bases are TGCGCCAGCAGCCAAGGGACAGGCAACATGAACACTGAAGCTTTCTTT. Its translation is CASSQGTGNMNTEAFF. The genes are TRBV4-3 and TRBJ1-1; 7 nucleotides line up with TRBD1. Germline V gene data show CDR1 as LGHNA and CDR2 as YSLEER. This CDR3 is built from 16 residues. With 1 base clipped from V and 0 bases from J, the junction kept 5 bases outside the gene matches.

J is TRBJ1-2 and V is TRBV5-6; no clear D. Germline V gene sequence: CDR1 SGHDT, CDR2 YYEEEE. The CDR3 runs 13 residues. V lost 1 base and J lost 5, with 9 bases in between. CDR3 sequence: CASSLRQTYGYTF. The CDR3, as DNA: TGTGCCAGCAGCTTGAGGCAGACTTATGGCTACACCTTC. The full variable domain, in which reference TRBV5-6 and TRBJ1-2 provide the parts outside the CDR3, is DAGVTQSPTHLIKTRGQQVTLRCSPKSGHDTVSWYQQALGQGPQFIFQYYEEEERQRGNFPDRFSGHQFPNYSSELNVNALLLGDSALYLCASSLRQTYGYTFGSGTRLTVV.

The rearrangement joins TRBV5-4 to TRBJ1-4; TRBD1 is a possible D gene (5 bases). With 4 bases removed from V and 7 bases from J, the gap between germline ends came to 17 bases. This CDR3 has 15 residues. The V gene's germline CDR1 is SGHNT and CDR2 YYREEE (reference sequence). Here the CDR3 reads CASSRGPGDGEKLFF. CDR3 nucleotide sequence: TGTGCCAGCAGCCGAGGACCTGGGGACGGTGAAAAACTGTTTTTT.

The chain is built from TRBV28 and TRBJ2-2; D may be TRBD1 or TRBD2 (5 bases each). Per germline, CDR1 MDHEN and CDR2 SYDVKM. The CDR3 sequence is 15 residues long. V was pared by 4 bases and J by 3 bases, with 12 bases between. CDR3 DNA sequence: TGTGCCAGCAGTTCCGGGGCGGCGGACACCGGGGAGCTGTTTTTT. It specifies CASSSGAADTGELFF.

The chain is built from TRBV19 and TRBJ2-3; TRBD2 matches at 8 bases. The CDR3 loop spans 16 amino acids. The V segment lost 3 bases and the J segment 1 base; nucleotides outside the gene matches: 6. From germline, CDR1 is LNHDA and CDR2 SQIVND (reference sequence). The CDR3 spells CASSMARGARTDTQYF. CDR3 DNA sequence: TGTGCCAGTAGTATGGCGCGGGGGGCTCGCACAGATACGCAGTATTTT.

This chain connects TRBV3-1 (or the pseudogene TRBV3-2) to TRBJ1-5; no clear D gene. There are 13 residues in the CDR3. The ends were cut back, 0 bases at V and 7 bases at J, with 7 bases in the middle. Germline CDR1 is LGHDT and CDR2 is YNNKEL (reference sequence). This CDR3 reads CASSQERHQPQHF. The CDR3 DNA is TGTGCCAGCAGCCAAGAAAGGCACCAGCCCCAGCATTTT.

This CDR3 reads CASSAQIGTAGNTIYF. The CDR3 nucleotides read TGCGCCAGCAGCGCTCAGATCGGGACAGCTGGAAACACCATATATTTT. V usage is TRBV5-1 and J usage is TRBJ1-3; 7 bases fit TRBD1. V lost 4 bases, J lost 2 bases, and 9 bases stayed unmatched. The CDR3 length is 16 residues. Per germline, CDR1 SGHRS and CDR2 YFSETQ.

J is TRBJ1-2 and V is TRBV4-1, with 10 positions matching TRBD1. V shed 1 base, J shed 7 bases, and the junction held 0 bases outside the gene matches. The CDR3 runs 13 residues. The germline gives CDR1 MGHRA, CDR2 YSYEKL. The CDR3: CASSQGQGAGYTF. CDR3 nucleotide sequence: TGCGCCAGCAGCCAAGGACAGGGGGCTGGCTACACCTTC.

The CDR3 DNA reads as TGTGCCAGCAGTGAACAGGGAGCGGATAATTCACCCCTCCACTTT. This gives the protein CASSEQGADNSPLHF. The genes are TRBV25-1 and TRBJ1-6; TRBD1 is a possible D gene (5 bases). CDR3 length: 15 amino acids. Germline values: CDR1 MGHDK, CDR2 SYGVNS. The ends were cut back, 2 bases at V and 5 bases at J, with 10 bases in the middle.

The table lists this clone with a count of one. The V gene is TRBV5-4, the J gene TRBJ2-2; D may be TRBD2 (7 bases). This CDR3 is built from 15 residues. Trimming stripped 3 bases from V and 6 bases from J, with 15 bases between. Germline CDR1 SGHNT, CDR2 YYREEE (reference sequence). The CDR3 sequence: CASSSTGGRPGELFF. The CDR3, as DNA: TGTGCCAGCAGCTCAACGGGGGGCCGCCCCGGGGAGCTGTTTTTT.

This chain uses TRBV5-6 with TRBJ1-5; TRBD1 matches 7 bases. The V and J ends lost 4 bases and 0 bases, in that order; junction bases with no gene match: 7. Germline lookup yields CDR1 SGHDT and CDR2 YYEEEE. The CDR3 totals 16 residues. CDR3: CASSTQGTYSNQPQHF. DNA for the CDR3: TGTGCCAGCAGCACACAGGGGACATATAGCAATCAGCCCCAGCATTTT.

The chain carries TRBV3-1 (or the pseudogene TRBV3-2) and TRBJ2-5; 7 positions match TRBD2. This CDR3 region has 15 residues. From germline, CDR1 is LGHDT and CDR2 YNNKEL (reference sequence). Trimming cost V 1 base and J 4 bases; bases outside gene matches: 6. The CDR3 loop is CASSQVTGLGETQYF. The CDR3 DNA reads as TGTGCCAGCAGCCAAGTAACTGGACTAGGAGAGACCCAGTACTTC.

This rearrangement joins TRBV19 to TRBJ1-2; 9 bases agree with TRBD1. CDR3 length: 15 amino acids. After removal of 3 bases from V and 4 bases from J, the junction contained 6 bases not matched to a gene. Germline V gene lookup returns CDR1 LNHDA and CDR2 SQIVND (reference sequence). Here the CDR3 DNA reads TGTGCCAGTAGTATTCGACAGGGGGGCATCTATGGCTACACCTTC. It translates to CASSIRQGGIYGYTF.

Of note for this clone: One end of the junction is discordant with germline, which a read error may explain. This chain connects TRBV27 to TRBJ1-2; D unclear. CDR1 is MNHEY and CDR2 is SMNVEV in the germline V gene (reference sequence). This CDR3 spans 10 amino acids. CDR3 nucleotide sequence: TGTGCCAGCAGGATACCAAGCGGCGCCTTC. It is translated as CASRIPSGAF.

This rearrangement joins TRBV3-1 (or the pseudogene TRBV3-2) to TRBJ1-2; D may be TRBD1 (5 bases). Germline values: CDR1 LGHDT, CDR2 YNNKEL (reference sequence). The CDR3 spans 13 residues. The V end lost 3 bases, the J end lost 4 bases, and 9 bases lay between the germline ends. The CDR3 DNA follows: TGTGCCAGCAGCCAGGGGCAGGGCTATGGCTACACCTTC. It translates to CASSQGQGYGYTF.

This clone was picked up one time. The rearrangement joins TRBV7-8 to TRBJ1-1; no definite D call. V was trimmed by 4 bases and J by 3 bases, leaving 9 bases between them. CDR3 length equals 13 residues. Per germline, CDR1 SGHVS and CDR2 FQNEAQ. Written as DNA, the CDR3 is TGTGCCAGCAGCTCCGACCTGTACACTGAAGCTTTCTTT. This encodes CASSSDLYTEAFF.

Here the CDR3 DNA reads TGTGCCAGCAGCTGGGACAGTCGTATGGGGACCCAGTACTTC. It yields the protein CASSWDSRMGTQYF. The chain uses TRBV7-3 and TRBJ2-5; 7 positions match TRBD1. Germline assignment: CDR1 SGHTA and CDR2 FQGTGA. Trimming at V came to 4 bases and at J to 7 bases, leaving 9 bases not matched to a gene. The CDR3 extends over 14 amino acids.

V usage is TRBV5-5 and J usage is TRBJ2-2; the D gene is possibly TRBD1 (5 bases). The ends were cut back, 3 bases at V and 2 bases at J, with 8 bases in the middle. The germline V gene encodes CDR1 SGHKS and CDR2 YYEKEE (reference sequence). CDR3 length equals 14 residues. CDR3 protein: CASSSQGNTGELFF. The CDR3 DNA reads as TGTGCCAGCAGCTCCCAGGGAAACACCGGGGAGCTGTTTTTT.

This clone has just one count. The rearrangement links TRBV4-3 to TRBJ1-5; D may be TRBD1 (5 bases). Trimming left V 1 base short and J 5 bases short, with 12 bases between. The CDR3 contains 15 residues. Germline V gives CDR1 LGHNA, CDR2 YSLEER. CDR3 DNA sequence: TGCGCCAGCAGCCAAGCGTTGGGGGGACATCAGCCCCAGCATTTT. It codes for CASSQALGGHQPQHF.

As DNA, the CDR3 is TGCGCCAGCAGCTTGGGAACCGGCACAGATACGCAGTATTTT. This sequence encodes CASSLGTGTDTQYF. This chain links TRBV5-1 with TRBJ2-3; the D is unclear. The CDR3 is 14 amino acids. Germline V gene sequence: CDR1 SGHRS, CDR2 YFSETQ. V gave up 0 bases and J gave up 1 base, with 6 bases separating them.

The CDR3 spells CASRDRDRVFGELFF. CDR3 coding DNA: TGCGCCAGCAGGGACCGGGACAGGGTATTCGGGGAGCTGTTTTTT. V and J are TRBV23-1 and TRBJ2-2; 9 bases line up with TRBD1. TRBV23-1 is flagged as an ORF with uncertain function. Trimming cost V 6 bases and J 7 bases; bases outside gene matches: 9. The CDR3 sequence is 15 residues long.

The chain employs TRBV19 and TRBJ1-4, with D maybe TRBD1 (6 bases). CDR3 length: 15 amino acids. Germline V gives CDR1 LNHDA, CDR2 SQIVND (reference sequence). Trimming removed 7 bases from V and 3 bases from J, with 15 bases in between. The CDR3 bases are TGTGCCAGTACCAAACTGACAGGATCTAATGAAAAACTGTTTTTT. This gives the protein CASTKLTGSNEKLFF.